The next 8 T cell receptor beta chains were all read from a single sample in a study of shared clonotypes between healthy human individuals. Selected positively for CCR7 and CD45RO-negative, naive CD8 cells excluded terminally differentiated effector memory CD45RA+ cells. The method was immunoSEQ multiplex PCR; TCRdb's version includes in-frame clones alone and lacks a portion of them. Among 450,000 to 700,000 clones listed, nearly 97% were seen once. Source material: naive CD8+ T cells sorted from blood. The receptors shown here come from a woman under 40 in good health.

In regard to this clone: Other nucleotide sequences in the sample specify the same CDR3. The chain combines TRBV7-8 with TRBJ2-7; no clear D gene. The CDR3 spans 12 residues. V was cut by 3 bases and J by 4 bases, with 7 bases left in between. Germline assignment: CDR1 SGHVS and CDR2 FQNEAQ. CDR3 region: CASSLRRYEQYF. The CDR3 DNA reads as TGTGCCAGCAGCTTGAGACGGTACGAGCAGTACTTC.

This clone was seen a single time. This rearrangement joins TRBV14 to TRBJ2-2; 7 nucleotides agree with TRBD1. The germline V gene encodes CDR1 SGHDN and CDR2 FVKESK. The CDR3 has 17 amino acids. With 1 base clipped from V and 0 bases from J, the junction kept 5 bases outside the gene matches. The CDR3 spells CASSQVKGASNTGELFF. The DNA for the CDR3 is TGTGCCAGCAGCCAAGTTAAGGGGGCATCGAACACCGGGGAGCTGTTTTTT.

J is TRBJ2-7 and V is TRBV7-9; the match to TRBD2 covers 9 bases. After removal of 3 bases from V and 6 bases from J, the junction contained 3 bases not matched to a gene. The CDR3 is 13 residues long. Germline V gives CDR1 SEHNR, CDR2 FQNEAQ (reference sequence). CDR3 DNA sequence: TGTGCCAGCAGCTTGGGACTAGCTCCCGAGCAGTACTTC. This translates into CASSLGLAPEQYF.

The chain couples TRBV4-1 to TRBJ2-7; TRBD1 might be the D (6 bases). Between the trimmed V and J ends, which lost 2 bases and 4 bases, there was a span of 12 bases. Germline CDR1 is MGHRA and CDR2 is YSYEKL. CDR3 length: 14 amino acids. The CDR3 DNA is TGCGCCAGCAGCCAACATGGACAGACTTACGAGCAGTACTTC. This codes for CASSQHGQTYEQYF.

This clone was detected once. This chain joins TRBV18 and TRBJ1-1; maybe TRBD1 (5 bases). The CDR3 is 13 amino acids. From germline, CDR1 is KGHSH and CDR2 LQKENI. The V gene lost 1 base and the J gene lost 5 bases, with 8 bases spanning the gap. CDR3 sequence reads: CASSPLGRTEAFF. The DNA for the CDR3 is TGTGCCAGCTCACCACTGGGGCGTACTGAAGCTTTCTTT.

The V gene is TRBV18, the J gene TRBJ2-4; no firm D call. Between the trimmed V and J ends, which lost 3 bases and 2 bases, there was a span of 14 bases. Germline assignment: CDR1 KGHSH and CDR2 LQKENI. The CDR3 is made up of 16 amino acids. The CDR3 region is CASSPRPPKPKNIQYF. CDR3 DNA: TGTGCCAGCTCACCTAGACCGCCGAAACCCAAAAACATTCAGTACTTC.

The chain links TRBV6-4 to TRBJ2-1, with TRBD2 identical over 12 bases. The CDR3 totals 15 residues. The ends lost 5 bases at V and 3 bases at J; junction bases unmatched: 2. CDR1 and CDR2 from the germline V gene are MRHNA and SNTAGT. The CDR3 nucleotides read TGTGCCAGCAGTTTACTAGCGGGAGGCTACAATGAGCAGTTCTTC. Translated: CASSLLAGGYNEQFF.

The chain links TRBV13 to TRBJ2-5, with 10 bases aligning to TRBD1. This CDR3 has 15 amino acids. Germline values: CDR1 PRHDT, CDR2 FYEKMQ (reference sequence). Trimming removed 0 bases from V and 5 bases from J; junction bases left unmatched: 3. CDR3 nucleotides: TGTGCCAGCAGCTTAGGGGGACAGGGGAAGGAGACCCAGTACTTC. Protein product: CASSLGGQGKETQYF. Looking up the rest from reference TRBV13 and TRBJ2-5 gives the full variable domain: AAGVIQSPRHLIKEKRETATLKCYPIPRHDTVYWYQQGPGQDPQFLISFYEKMQSDKGSIPDRFSAQQFSDYHSELNMSSLELGDSALYFCASSLGGQGKETQYFGPGTRLLVL.